This TCR beta chain came from a study of blood T cell repertoires in COVID-19. About the study: Samples came from the United States, Italy and Spain, spanning acute and convalescent COVID-19. T cells, B-cell-depleted T cells, or PBMCs supplied cDNA or gDNA.

This CDR3 comprises 13 residues. Germline CDR1 is LGHDT and CDR2 is YNNKEL (reference sequence). Trimming left V 6 bases short and J 6 bases short, with 12 bases between. The protocol was immunoSEQ multiplex PCR, while the TCRdb copy is restricted to in-frame clones and leaves out a portion. The sample contains 250,000 to 300,000 clones, approximately 88% of which appear only once. This sequence joins TRBV3-1 (or the pseudogene TRBV3-2) and TRBJ2-4; weak D call: TRBD2 (5 bases). This TCR derives from a woman aged 70-85 years with COVID-19, enrolled during active disease. The sample was peripheral blood. CDR3 amino acids: CASSTTAGNIQYF. CDR3 in DNA: TGTGCCAGCAGTACAACGGCGGGAAACATTCAGTACTTC.